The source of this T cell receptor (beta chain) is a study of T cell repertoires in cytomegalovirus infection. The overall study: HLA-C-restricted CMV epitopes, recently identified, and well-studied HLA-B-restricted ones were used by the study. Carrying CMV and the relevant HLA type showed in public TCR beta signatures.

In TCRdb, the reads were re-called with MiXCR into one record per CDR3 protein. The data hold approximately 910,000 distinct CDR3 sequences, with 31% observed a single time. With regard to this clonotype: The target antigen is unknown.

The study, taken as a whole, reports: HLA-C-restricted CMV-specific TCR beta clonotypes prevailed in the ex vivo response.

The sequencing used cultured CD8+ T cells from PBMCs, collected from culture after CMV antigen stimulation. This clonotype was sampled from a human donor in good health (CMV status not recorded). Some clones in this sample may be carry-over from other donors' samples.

In DNA, the CDR3 is TGTGCCAGCAGTGAACTCCTTCCGGGTCACAATGAGCAGTTCTTC. Its protein is CASSELLPGHNEQFF. The chain links TRBV25-1 to TRBJ2-1, with D hard to call. The V end lost 2 bases, the J end lost 5 bases, and 13 bases lay between the germline ends. CDR3 length: 15 amino acids. Germline V gene lookup returns CDR1 MGHDK and CDR2 SYGVNS. Based on the CDR3 plus reference TRBV25-1 and TRBJ2-1, the full variable domain is EADIYQTPRYLVIGTGKKITLECSQTMGHDKMYWYQQDPGMELHLIHYSYGVNSTEKGDLSSESTVSRIRTEHFPLTLESARPSHTSQYLCASSELLPGHNEQFFGPGTRLTVL.